This T cell receptor beta chain was captured by sequencing in a study of blood T cell repertoires in COVID-19. Background on the study: Sample material is recorded as cDNA or gDNA derived from T cells, B-cell-depleted T cells, or PBMCs.

As processed by the authors: Amplification from reference gene primers served as the basis for estimated nucleated cell counts. Repertoires were generated with immunoSEQ multiplex PCR, while TCRdb's copy carries only in-frame clones and drops some. The V and J calls and clone size were taken over from that table, and D and trimming were inferred from the DNA. The sample comprises approximately 76,000 clones, around 88% of which are singletons, and roughly 8% rests with the top ten. The CDR3 spans 15 residues. Trimming left V 4 bases short and J 0 bases short, with 11 bases between. Germline V gives CDR1 SGHRS, CDR2 YFSETQ.

The chain employs TRBV5-1 and TRBJ1-3; tentative D call: TRBD1 (6 bases). Sequenced material: peripheral blood. This TCR derives from a man aged 25 to 40 with acute or convalescent COVID-19. The DNA for the CDR3 is TGCGCCAGCAGCCTCACAGGGAACTCTGGAAACACCATATATTTT. Residues: CASSLTGNSGNTIYF.